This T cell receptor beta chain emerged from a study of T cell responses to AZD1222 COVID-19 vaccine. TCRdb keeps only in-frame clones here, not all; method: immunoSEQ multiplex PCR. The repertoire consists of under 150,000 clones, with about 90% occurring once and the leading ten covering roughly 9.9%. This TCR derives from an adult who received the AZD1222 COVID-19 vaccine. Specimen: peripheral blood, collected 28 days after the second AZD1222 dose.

CDR3 sequence reads: CASATTGNTIYF. CDR3 sequence (DNA): TGTGCCAGCGCCACGACTGGAAACACCATATATTTT. The V call is TRBV6-6, the J call TRBJ1-3, with D unclear. Germline V gene data show CDR1 as MNHNY and CDR2 as SVGAGI (reference sequence). V lost 8 bases, J lost 2 bases, and 7 bases lay in between. This CDR3 spans 12 amino acids.